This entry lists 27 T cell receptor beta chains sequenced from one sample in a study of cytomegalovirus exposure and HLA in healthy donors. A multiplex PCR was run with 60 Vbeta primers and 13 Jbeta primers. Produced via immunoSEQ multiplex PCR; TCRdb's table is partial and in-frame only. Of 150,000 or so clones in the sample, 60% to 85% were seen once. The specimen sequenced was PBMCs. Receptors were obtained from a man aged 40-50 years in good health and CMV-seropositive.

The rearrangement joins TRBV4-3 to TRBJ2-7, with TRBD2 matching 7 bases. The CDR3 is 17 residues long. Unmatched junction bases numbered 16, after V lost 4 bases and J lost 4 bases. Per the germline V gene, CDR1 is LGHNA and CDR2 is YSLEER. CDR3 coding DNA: TGCGCCAGCAGCCGGCTCTCGAAGGTAGGGAGGGCATACGAGCAGTACTTC. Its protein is CASSRLSKVGRAYEQYF.

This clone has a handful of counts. CDR3 protein: CASSSGTGGTEAFF. The CDR3 region has the DNA TGTGCCAGCAGTTCTGGGACAGGGGGGACTGAAGCTTTCTTT. The chain combines TRBV7-9 with TRBJ1-1, with TRBD1 matching 11 bases. Per the germline V gene, CDR1 is SEHNR and CDR2 is FQNEAQ (reference sequence). The CDR3 totals 14 residues. J lost 5 bases, V lost 6 bases, and 5 bases had no gene match.

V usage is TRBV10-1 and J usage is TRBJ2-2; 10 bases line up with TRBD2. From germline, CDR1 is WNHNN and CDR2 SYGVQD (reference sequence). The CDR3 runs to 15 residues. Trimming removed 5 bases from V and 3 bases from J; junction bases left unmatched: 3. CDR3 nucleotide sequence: TGCGCCAGCAGTAGGACTAGCGGATACACCGGGGAGCTGTTTTTT. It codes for CASSRTSGYTGELFF.

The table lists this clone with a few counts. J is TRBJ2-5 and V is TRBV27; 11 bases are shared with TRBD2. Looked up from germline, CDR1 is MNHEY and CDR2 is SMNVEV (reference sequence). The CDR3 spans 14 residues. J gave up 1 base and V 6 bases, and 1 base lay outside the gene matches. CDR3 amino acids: CASRGLAVQETQYF. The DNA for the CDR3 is TGTGCCAGCAGGGGACTAGCGGTCCAAGAGACCCAGTACTTC.

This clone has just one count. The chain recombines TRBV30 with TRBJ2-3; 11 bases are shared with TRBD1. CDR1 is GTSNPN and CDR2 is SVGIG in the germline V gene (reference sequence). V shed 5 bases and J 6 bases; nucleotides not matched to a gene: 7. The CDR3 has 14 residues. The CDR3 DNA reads TGTGCCTGGTGCCGGGACAGGGGGTTTGATACGCAGTATTTT. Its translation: CAWCRDRGFDTQYF.

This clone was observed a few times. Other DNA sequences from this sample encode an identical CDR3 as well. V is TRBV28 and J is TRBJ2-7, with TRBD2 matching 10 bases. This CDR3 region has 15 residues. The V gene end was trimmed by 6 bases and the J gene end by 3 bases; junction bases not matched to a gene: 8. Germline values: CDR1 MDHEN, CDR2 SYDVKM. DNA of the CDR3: TGTGCCAGCAGCCCGAGACTAGCGGGCGGCTACGAGCAGTACTTC. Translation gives CASSPRLAGGYEQYF.

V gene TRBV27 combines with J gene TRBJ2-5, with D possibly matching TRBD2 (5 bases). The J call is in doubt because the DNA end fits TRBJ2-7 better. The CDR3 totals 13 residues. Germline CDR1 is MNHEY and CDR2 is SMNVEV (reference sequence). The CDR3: CASSLREGYEQYF. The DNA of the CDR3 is TGTGCCAGCAGTTTACGTGAGGGCTACGAGCAGTACTTC.

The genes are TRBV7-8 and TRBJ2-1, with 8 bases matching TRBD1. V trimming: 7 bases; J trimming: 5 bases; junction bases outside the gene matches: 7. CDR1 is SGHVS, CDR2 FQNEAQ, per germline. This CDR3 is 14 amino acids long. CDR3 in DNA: TGTGCCAGCACCTACAGGACAGGGAACAATGAGCAGTTCTTC. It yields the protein CASTYRTGNNEQFF.

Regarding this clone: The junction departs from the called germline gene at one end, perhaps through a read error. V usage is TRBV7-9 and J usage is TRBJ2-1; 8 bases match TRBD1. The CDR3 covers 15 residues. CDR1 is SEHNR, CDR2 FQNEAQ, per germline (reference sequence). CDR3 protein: CSSSFDRGSYNEQFF. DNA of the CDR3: TGTTCCAGCAGCTTTGACAGGGGCTCCTACAATGAGCAGTTCTTC.

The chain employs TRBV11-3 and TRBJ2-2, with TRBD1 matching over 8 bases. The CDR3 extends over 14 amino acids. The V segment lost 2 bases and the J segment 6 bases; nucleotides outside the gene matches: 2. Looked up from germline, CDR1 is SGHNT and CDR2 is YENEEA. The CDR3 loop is CASSLSTGAGELFF. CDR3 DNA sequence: TGTGCCAGCAGCTTATCGACAGGGGCCGGGGAGCTGTTTTTT.

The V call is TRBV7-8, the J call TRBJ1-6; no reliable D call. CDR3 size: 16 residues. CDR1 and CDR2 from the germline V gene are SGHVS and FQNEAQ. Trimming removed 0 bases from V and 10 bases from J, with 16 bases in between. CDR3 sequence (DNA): TGTGCCAGCAGCTTAGCATACAGCCAAAGAAGGTCACCCCTCCACTTT. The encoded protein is CASSLAYSQRRSPLHF.

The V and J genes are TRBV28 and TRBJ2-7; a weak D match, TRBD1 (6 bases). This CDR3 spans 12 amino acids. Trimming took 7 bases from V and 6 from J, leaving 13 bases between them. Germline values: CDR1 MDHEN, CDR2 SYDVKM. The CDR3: CASKMGAGEQYF. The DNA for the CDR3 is TGTGCCAGCAAAATGGGGGCGGGCGAGCAGTACTTC.

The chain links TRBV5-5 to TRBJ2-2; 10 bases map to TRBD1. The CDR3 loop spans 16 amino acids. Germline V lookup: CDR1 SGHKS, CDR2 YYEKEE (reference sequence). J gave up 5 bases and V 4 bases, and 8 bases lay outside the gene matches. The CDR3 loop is CASSLGDRGRTGELFF. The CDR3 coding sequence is TGTGCCAGCAGCCTAGGGGACAGGGGAAGGACCGGGGAGCTGTTTTTT.

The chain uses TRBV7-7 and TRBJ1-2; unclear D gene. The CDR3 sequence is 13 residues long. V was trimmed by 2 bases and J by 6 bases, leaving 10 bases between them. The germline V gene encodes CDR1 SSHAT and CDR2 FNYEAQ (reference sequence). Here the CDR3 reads CASSLSPPDGYTF. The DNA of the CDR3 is TGTGCCAGCAGCTTAAGCCCTCCCGATGGCTACACCTTC. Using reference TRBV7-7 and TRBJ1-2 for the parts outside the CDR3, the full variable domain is GAGVSQSPRYKVTKRGQDVTLRCDPISSHATLYWYQQALGQGPEFLTYFNYEAQPDKSGLPSDRFSAERPEGSISTLTIQRTEQRDSAMYRCASSLSPPDGYTFGSGTRLTVV.

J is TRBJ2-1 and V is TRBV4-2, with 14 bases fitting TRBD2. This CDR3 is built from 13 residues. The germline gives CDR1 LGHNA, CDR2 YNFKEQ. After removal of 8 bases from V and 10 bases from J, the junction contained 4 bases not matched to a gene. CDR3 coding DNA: TGTGCCAGCGGGACTAGCGGGAGCCGAGAGCAGTTCTTC. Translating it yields CASGTSGSREQFF.

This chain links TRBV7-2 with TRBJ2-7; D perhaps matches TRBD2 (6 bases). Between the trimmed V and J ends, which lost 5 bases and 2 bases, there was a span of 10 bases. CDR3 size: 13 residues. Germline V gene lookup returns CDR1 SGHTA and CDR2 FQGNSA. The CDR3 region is CASSPRTTYEQYF. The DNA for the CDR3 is TGTGCCAGCAGCCCCCGGACTACCTACGAGCAGTACTTC.

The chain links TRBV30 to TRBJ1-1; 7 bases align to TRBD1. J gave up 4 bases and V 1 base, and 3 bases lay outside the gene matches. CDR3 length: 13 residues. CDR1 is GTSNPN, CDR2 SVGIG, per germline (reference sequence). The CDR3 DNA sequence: TGTGCCTGGAGTGACAGGGGAGGCACTGAAGCTTTCTTT. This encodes CAWSDRGGTEAFF.

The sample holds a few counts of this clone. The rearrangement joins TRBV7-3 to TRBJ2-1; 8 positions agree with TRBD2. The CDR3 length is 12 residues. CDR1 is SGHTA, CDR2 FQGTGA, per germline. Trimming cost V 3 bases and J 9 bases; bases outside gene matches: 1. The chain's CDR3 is CASSFREGEQFF. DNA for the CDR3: TGTGCCAGCAGCTTTCGGGAGGGTGAGCAGTTCTTC.

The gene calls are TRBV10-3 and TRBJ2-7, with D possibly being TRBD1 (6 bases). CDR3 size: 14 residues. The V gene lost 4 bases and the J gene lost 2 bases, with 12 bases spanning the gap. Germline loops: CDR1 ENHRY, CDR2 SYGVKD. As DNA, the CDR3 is TGTGCCATCAGTGGTGACAGGCCCCCCTACGAGCAGTACTTC. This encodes CAISGDRPPYEQYF.

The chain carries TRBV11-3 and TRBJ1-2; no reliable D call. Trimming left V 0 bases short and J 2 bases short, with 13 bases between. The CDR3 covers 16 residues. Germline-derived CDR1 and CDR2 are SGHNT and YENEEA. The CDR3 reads CASSLERLVSNYGYTF. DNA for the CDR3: TGTGCCAGCAGCTTAGAGCGACTGGTCAGCAACTATGGCTACACCTTC.

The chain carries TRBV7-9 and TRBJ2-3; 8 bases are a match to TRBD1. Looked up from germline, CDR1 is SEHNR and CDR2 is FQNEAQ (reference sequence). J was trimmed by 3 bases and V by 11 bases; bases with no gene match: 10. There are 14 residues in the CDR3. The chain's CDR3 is CAVRQGYATDTQYF. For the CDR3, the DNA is TGTGCCGTCAGACAGGGGTATGCAACAGATACGCAGTATTTT.

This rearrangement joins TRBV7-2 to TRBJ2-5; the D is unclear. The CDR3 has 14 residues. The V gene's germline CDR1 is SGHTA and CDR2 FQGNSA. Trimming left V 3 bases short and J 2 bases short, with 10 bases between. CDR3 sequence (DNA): TGTGCCAGCAGCTTGGGCTGGGCTCAAGAGACCCAGTACTTC. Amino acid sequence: CASSLGWAQETQYF.

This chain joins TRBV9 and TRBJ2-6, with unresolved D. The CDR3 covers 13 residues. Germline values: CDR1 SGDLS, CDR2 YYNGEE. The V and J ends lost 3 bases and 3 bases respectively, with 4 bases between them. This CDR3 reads CASSELGANVLTF. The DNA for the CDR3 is TGTGCCAGCAGCGAACTTGGGGCCAACGTCCTGACTTTC.

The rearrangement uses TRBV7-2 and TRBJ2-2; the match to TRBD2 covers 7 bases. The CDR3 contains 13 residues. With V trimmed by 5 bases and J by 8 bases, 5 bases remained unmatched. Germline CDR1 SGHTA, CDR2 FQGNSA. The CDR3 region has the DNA TGTGCCAGCAGCCCACGACTAGCAGGGGAGCTGTTTTTT. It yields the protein CASSPRLAGELFF.

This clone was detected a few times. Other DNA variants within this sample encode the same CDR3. The CDR3 here is CASSLGQVYEQYF. The DNA of the CDR3 is TGTGCCAGCAGCCTAGGACAGGTCTACGAGCAGTACTTC. This chain links TRBV11-2 with TRBJ2-7; 7 positions match TRBD1. This CDR3 is 13 amino acids long. Germline trimming cut 5 bases from V and 3 bases from J; bases unmatched to any gene: 4. Germline assignment: CDR1 SGHAT and CDR2 FQNNGV.

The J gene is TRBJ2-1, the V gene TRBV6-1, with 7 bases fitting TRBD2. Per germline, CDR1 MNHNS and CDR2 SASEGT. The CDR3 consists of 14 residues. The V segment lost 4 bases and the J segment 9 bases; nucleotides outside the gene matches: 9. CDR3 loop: CASSAGVGGGEQFF. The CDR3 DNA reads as TGTGCCAGCAGTGCGGGAGTTGGGGGGGGTGAGCAGTTCTTC.

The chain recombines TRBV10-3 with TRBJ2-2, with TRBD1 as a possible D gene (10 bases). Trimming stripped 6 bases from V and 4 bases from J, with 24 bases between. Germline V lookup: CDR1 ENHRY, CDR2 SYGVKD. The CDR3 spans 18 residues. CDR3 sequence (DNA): TGTGCCATCAGCGCGGGACAGGGGAGGGGACTAGCCACCGGGGAGCTGTTTTTT. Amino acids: CAISAGQGRGLATGELFF.